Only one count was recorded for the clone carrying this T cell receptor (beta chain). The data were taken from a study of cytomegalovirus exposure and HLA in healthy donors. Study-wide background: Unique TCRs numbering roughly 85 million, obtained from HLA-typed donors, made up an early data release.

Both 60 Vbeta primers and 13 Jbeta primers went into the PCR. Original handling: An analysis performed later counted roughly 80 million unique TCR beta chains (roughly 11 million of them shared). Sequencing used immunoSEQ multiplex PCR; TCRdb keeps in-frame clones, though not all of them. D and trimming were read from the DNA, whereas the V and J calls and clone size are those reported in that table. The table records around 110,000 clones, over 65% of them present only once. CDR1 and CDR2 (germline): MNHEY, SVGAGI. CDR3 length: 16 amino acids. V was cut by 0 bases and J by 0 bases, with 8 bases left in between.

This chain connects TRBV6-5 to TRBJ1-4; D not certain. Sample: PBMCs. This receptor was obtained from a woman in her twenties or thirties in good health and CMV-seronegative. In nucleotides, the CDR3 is TGTGCCAGCAGTTACTCCTCCCCTGCAACTAATGAAAAACTGTTTTTT. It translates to CASSYSSPATNEKLFF.